This TCR beta chain appears in the sequencing data of a study of shared clonotypes between healthy human individuals. The method was immunoSEQ multiplex PCR; TCRdb's version includes in-frame clones alone and lacks a portion of them. The sample holds around 1.5 million clones, around 98% seen once. Donors included only healthy HIV-negative adults lacking recent acute infections or vaccinations. Investigators divided CD4+ cells into CD45RA+ naive and CD45RA-negative memory subsets. Findings and limits, study-wide: Sampling included only blood; tissue repertoires likely differ. Unshared clonotypes carried lower generation probabilities than those common to all four donors.

CDR3 length: 14 amino acids. Trimming at V came to 4 bases and at J to 5 bases, leaving 6 bases not matched to a gene. The germline V gene encodes CDR1 SGHNT and CDR2 YENEEA. This clone was recorded once. What it recognizes is unknown. The TCR sequence derives from a man younger than 45 in good health. The chain combines TRBV11-3 with TRBJ2-5, with TRBD1 identical over 8 bases. Sequencing input: naive CD4+ T cells sorted from blood. Subset reported: CD45RA+ positively selected. The CDR3 here is CASSSKTGVETQYF. The CDR3 bases are TGTGCCAGCAGCTCAAAGACAGGGGTGGAGACCCAGTACTTC.